The clone carrying this TCR beta chain was detected a few times. Per the original data handling: Junction-only immunoSEQ sequences carried no quality scores, so filtering differed. Method: immunoSEQ multiplex PCR; TCRdb's copy keeps in-frame clones and lacks some. The V and J calls and clone size were taken over from that table, and D and trimming were inferred from the DNA. Of 600,000 to 750,000 clones listed, just under 75% are singletons. The record originates from a study of shared clonotypes between healthy human individuals. There are 13 residues in the CDR3. The germline V and J ends were trimmed by 4 bases and 4 bases, with 10 bases remaining between them. Germline V gene data show CDR1 as SEHNR and CDR2 as FQNEAQ (reference sequence).

Material for sequencing was memory CD4+ T cells sorted from blood. Subset specified: CD45RA-negative fraction. The receptor's source is a woman aged 25 to 39 in good health. The chain carries TRBV7-9 and TRBJ1-2, with unresolved D. The DNA for the CDR3 is TGTGCCAGCAGCTCTGGACGGAGCTATGGCTACACCTTC. As protein: CASSSGRSYGYTF. The full variable domain, in which reference TRBV7-9 and TRBJ1-2 provide the parts outside the CDR3, is DTGVSQNPRHKITKRGQNVTFRCDPISEHNRLYWYRQTLGQGPEFLTYFQNEAQLEKSRLLSDRFSAERPKGSFSTLEIQRTEQGDSAMYLCASSSGRSYGYTFGSGTRLTVV.